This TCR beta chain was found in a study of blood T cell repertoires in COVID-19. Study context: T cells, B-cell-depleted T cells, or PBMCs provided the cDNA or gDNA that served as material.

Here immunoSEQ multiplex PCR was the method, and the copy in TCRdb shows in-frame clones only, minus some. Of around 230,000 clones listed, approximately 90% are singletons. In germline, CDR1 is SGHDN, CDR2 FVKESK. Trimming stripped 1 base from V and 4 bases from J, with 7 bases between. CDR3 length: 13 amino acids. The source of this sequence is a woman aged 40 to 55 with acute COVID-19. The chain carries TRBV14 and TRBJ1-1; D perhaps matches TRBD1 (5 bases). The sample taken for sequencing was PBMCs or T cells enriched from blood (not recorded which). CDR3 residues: CASSQVTATEAFF. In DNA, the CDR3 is TGTGCCAGCAGCCAAGTGACAGCCACTGAAGCTTTCTTT.